This TCR beta chain was profiled in a study of spatial heterogeneity in lung cancer. Looking at the study overall: When follow-up PBMC samples existed, they were sequenced (at a median of around 2 years after resection). Within raw reads, each unique TCR and UMI combination appeared on average more than ten times.

Documented time point: blood at routine non-recurrence follow-up after resection. Sequencing covered unsorted whole RNA taken from tumor, nontumor lung or frozen PBMC. CDR1 is SGHTA, CDR2 FQGNSA, per germline. With 1 base removed from V and 4 bases from J, the gap between germline ends came to 18 bases. The CDR3 is 17 residues long. TCRdb re-called the 5' RACE reads with MiXCR, one entry per CDR3 protein. The table lists some 110,000 distinct CDR3 sequences, 9.5% to 15% of them singletons, with 16% in the top ten. This clonotype turned up a few times. The rearrangement joins TRBV7-2 to TRBJ2-3; perhaps D is TRBD1 or TRBD2 (6 bases each). Sequences were derived from PBMCs, sampled at follow-up. This TCR was recovered from a male donor with early-stage non-small cell lung cancer. CDR3 nucleotides: TGTGCCAGCAGCTTAGGTCTTTCTCGGGGGCAGGCAGATACGCAGTATTTT. Translation gives CASSLGLSRGQADTQYF.